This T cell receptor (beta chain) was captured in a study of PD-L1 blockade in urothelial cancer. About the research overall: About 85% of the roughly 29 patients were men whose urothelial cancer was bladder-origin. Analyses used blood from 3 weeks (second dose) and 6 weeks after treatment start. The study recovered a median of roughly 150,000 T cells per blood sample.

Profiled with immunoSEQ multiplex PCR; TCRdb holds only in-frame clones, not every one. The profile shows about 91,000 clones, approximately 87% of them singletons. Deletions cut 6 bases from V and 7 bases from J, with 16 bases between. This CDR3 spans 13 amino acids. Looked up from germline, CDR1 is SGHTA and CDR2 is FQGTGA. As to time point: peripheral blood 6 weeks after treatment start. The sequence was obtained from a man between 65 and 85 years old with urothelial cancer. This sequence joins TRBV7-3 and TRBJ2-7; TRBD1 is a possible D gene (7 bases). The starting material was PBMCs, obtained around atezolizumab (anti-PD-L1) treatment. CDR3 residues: CASSPRQGGEQYF. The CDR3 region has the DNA TGTGCCAGCAGTCCGAGACAGGGAGGTGAGCAGTACTTC.